The T cell receptor (beta chain) under discussion was sequenced for a study of T cells in Graves' hyperthyroidism and ophthalmopathy (dated by TCRdb to the late 2010s). Study-wide context: Peripheral blood samples were taken at the time of initial diagnosis, prior to any treatment. Following sampling, methimazole starting at 30 mg daily was given to hyperthyroidism patients, and high-dose intravenous methylprednisolone was given to ophthalmopathy patients. The study also compared thyroid tissue and blood T-cell repertoires from 5 to 7 Graves' hyperthyroidism patients. Prospective prediction of ophthalmopathy was tested in an independent validation cohort of approximately 18 hyperthyroidism patients and 17 patients who later progressed to ophthalmopathy. The approximately 98 discovery patients were randomly divided into training and test sets at a 7:3 ratio. TCR Vbeta CDR3 sequencing of approximately 140 peripheral blood samples (43 ophthalmopathy, about 75 hyperthyroidism and 17 progressor patients) is reported in the paper. To identify distinguishing TCR V-J signatures, a discovery cohort of about 100 patients was used, comprising 43 with Graves' ophthalmopathy and 57 with stable Graves' hyperthyroidism.

CDR1 is given as SGHTA and CDR2 as FQGTGA, both from the germline V gene. V is shortened by 0 bases, J by 2 bases, and the region joining them spans 14 bases. Measured from the cysteine to the phenylalanine, the CDR3 is 17 residues long. Kept here is only the CDR3 DNA, which spans 51 bases and is read in frame from base 1. Results the study describes overall, beyond this receptor: Ophthalmopathy was separated from stable hyperthyroidism by a 13 V-J signature model, with just over 85% sensitivity and approximately 84% specificity obtained in cross-validation and 80%/75% obtained in testing. Most expanded thyroid clonotypes (frequency above 0.001) were also found in blood, which suggests that blood repertoires may mirror thyroid immune responses. In validation, the model predicted progression to ophthalmopathy with around 71% sensitivity and less than 80% specificity, a median of about six months before onset. Sample size was not statistically predetermined, and investigators were not blinded to group allocation.

TCR beta CDR3 regions were amplified from RNA transcripts. A first-round RT-PCR of the TCR CDR3 used the HTBI primer set with the Qiagen OneStep RT-PCR kit. Libraries were constructed in a second round of multiplex PCR, after which size selection and purification were performed. Libraries were sequenced paired-end with 100 bp reads on an Illumina HiSeq2000. The authors processed their data as follows. Raw data were processed with SOAPnuke, discarding reads with adapters, uncalled bases, mean Phred below 15, or no exact constant-primer or identifier match. COPE v1.2.5 was used to merge high-quality paired reads, and clonotypes were defined as unique nucleotide sequences. MiTCR v1.1 was used to align clonotypes to the IMGT TRBV, TRBD and TRBJ reference segments. The analysis was restricted to V-J combinations with a frequency above 0.0001, which together covered just over 99% of the repertoires. The TCS score was defined as the ratio of F50 (clonal expansion) to E x V (chaos), calculated using BLOSUM62-based TCRdist between CDR3 peptides within each V-J. Welch's t-statistics and random forest reduced fewer than 550 V-J features to around 14, which were used in a naive Bayes classifier (R e1071). The Morisita-Horn index was used to measure how similar the thyroid and blood repertoires were. TCRdb applied fastp at Q25 and MiXCR to the public reads, then kept only in-frame beta chains. A single entry per CDR3 protein holds the most common genes and DNA from its merged rows. The V and J calls here are based on TCRdb, not the publication. This sample comprises fewer than 110,000 distinct CDR3 sequences, 45% to 50% of them detected only once. 26% of the sample lies in the top ten.

A patient counted as having stable Graves' hyperthyroidism if no progression to ophthalmopathy occurred over 18 months of follow-up. The hyperthyroidism patients were between 18 and 65 years old and newly diagnosed, with a disease duration of less than 2 months. The study excluded patients with uncontrolled infections, other autoimmune diseases, pregnancy or lactation. Diagnoses were based on clinical symptoms, serum thyroxine and TRAb, thyroid ultrasound and orbital computed tomography. PBMCs were isolated from about 9.2 ml of fresh peripheral blood by Ficoll-Paque density gradient centrifugation. Trizol reagent was used to extract total RNA, and RNA quality was then checked on an Agilent 2100 Bioanalyzer. Points on this clonotype: Its antigen is not yet known. No clone much larger than this one lies a single base away; base qualities are absent.

The receptor comes from a man in his forties with Graves' hyperthyroidism. The receptor chain draws on TRBV7-3 and TRBJ2-1, with TRBD2 perhaps the D gene, on 7 matching bases. The sample consisted of blood. The CDR3 is CASSLTGASGTYNEQFF. The DNA sequence is as follows: TGTGCCAGCAGCTTAACGGGGGCTAGCGGAACCTACAATGAGCAGTTCTTC.